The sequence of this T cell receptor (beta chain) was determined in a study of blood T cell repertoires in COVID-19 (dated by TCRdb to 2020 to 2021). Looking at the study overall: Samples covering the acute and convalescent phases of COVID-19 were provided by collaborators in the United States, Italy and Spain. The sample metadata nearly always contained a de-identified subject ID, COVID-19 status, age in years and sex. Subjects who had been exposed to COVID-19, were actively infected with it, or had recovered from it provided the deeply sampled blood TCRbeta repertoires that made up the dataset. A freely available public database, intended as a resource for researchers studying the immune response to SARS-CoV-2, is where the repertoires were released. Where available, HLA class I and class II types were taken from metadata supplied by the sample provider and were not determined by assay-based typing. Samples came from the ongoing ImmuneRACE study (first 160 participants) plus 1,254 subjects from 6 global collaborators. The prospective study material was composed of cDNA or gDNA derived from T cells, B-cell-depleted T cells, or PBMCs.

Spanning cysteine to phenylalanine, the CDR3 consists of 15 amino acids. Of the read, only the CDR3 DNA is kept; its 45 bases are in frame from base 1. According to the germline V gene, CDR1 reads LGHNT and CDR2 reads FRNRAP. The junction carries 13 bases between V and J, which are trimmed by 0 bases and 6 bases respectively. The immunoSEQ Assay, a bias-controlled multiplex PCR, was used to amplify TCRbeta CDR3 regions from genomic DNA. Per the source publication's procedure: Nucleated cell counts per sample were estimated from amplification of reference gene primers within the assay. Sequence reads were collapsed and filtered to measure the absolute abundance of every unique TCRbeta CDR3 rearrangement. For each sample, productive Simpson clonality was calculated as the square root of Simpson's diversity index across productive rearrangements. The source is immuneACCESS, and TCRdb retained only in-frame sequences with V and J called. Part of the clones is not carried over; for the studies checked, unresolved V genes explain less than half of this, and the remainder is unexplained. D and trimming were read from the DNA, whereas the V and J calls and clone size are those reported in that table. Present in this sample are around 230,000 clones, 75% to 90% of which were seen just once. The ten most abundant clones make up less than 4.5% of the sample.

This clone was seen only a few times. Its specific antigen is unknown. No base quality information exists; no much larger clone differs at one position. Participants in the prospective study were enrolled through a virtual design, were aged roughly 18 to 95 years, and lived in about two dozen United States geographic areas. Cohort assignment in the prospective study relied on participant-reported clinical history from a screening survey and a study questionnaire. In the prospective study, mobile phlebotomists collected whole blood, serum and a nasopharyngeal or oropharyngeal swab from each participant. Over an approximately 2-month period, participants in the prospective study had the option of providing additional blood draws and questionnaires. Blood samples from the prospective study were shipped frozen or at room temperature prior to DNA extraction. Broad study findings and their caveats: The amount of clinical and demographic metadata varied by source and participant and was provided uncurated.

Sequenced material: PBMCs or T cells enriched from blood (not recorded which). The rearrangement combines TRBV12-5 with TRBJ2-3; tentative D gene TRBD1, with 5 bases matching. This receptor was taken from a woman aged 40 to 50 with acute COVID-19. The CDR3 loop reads CASGLVQDTLDTQYF. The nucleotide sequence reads TGTGCTAGTGGTTTGGTACAGGACACCTTGGATACGCAGTATTTT.